This T cell receptor (beta chain) was profiled in a study of cytomegalovirus exposure and HLA in healthy donors. This PCR relied on a set of 60 Vbeta primers and 13 Jbeta primers. Clones were sequenced by immunoSEQ multiplex PCR, and TCRdb holds only the in-frame ones, with some missing. The table shows 160,000 or so clones, with about 78% occurring only once. Study results and caveats: A later analysis found that most CMV-associated TCR beta chains appeared HLA-restricted.

About this clone: The antigen is undetermined.

This TCR was recovered from a male donor in good health and CMV-seronegative. Sequencing was performed on PBMCs.

The CDR3 here is CSVVQGNTEAFF. CDR3 nucleotides: TGCAGCGTTGTACAGGGGAACACTGAAGCTTTCTTT. The chain carries TRBV29-1 and TRBJ1-1; D is perhaps TRBD1 (6 bases). V was shortened by 4 bases and J by 1 base, with 7 bases between the two germline ends. This CDR3 is 12 amino acids long. CDR1 is SQVTM, CDR2 ANQGSEA, per germline.